Shown below are 29 T cell receptor beta chains from a single sample sequenced in a study of shared clonotypes between healthy human individuals (dated by TCRdb to the early 2020s). To prepare the library, the immunoSEQ multiplex PCR assay was applied. Drawn from immuneACCESS, this table holds only the in-frame rearrangements with V and J called that TCRdb kept. Clones are partly lost; checked studies trace under half to an unresolved V gene and leave the rest unexplained. This sample has hundreds of thousands of clones in its table, and less than 96% of those were observed once. About 0.064% of the sample comes from the top ten. Sequencing was performed on naive CD4+ T cells sorted from blood. The cell subset or site label for this specimen denotes: CD45RA+ positively selected. The receptors were gathered from a woman in her 30s in good health.

The chain has TRBV6-5 and TRBJ2-7; the match to TRBD2 covers 9 bases. Looked up from germline, CDR1 is MNHEY and CDR2 is SVGAGI. The ends lost 6 bases at V and 3 bases at J; junction bases unmatched: 3. This CDR3 spans 13 amino acids. As DNA, the CDR3 is TGTGCCAGCAGCCGACTAGCGGACTACGAGCAGTACTTC. Encoded protein: CASSRLADYEQYF.

The chain employs TRBV7-9 and TRBJ2-1; 11 bases are a match to TRBD2. The CDR3 consists of 17 residues. Trimming cost V 5 bases and J 7 bases; bases outside gene matches: 13. The germline V gene encodes CDR1 SEHNR and CDR2 FQNEAQ (reference sequence). This CDR3 reads CASSLYSSSGRYNEQFF. CDR3 nucleotides: TGTGCCAGCAGCCTATACTCATCTAGCGGGAGGTATAATGAGCAGTTCTTC.

This chain connects TRBV4-1 to TRBJ2-7; 15 bases map to TRBD2. V was pared by 0 bases and J by 2 bases, with 5 bases of the junction left unmatched. The germline V gene encodes CDR1 MGHRA and CDR2 YSYEKL. The CDR3 extends over 18 amino acids. The CDR3 sequence is CASSQDAWTSGRAYEQYF. The CDR3 DNA reads TGCGCCAGCAGCCAAGATGCTTGGACTAGCGGGAGGGCCTACGAGCAGTACTTC.

The chain recombines TRBV28 with TRBJ1-3; no firm D call. Looked up from germline, CDR1 is MDHEN and CDR2 is SYDVKM. V gave up 6 bases and J gave up 1 base, with 10 bases separating them. The CDR3 is 14 amino acids. The CDR3 here is CASSLTASGNTIYF. CDR3 bases: TGTGCCAGCAGCCTGACGGCTTCTGGAAACACCATATATTTT.

The chain couples TRBV5-1 to TRBJ1-1, with TRBD1 matching over 8 bases. The germline gives CDR1 SGHRS, CDR2 YFSETQ. The V and J ends lost 4 bases and 4 bases, in that order; junction bases with no gene match: 12. There are 16 residues in the CDR3. The CDR3 spells CASSPGQGLGSTEAFF. CDR3 in DNA: TGCGCCAGCAGCCCTGGACAGGGTTTGGGTAGCACTGAAGCTTTCTTT.

The chain joins TRBV7-9 to TRBJ2-2; 9 bases are shared with TRBD1. The CDR3 runs to 15 residues. V lost 5 bases, J lost 4 bases, and 5 bases stayed unmatched. The germline CDR1 and CDR2 sequences are SEHNR and FQNEAQ (reference sequence). The CDR3 bases are TGTGCCAGCAGCCCGGGACAGGGTTCCACCGGGGAGCTGTTTTTT. Amino acid sequence: CASSPGQGSTGELFF.

A remark on this clone: The sample carries other DNA sequences with the same CDR3. This chain connects TRBV5-1 to TRBJ2-5; unclear D gene. This CDR3 is 13 amino acids long. V lost 0 bases and J lost 3, with 6 bases in between. Germline V gene sequence: CDR1 SGHRS, CDR2 YFSETQ. The DNA of the CDR3 is TGCGCCAGCAGCTTGGTTCTTAAAGAGACCCAGTACTTC. Protein sequence: CASSLVLKETQYF.

The rearrangement uses TRBV28 and TRBJ2-7; D perhaps matches TRBD2 (5 bases). Germline values: CDR1 MDHEN, CDR2 SYDVKM. The CDR3 is 13 amino acids. V lost 4 bases to trimming and J lost 7 bases, with 14 bases between them. The CDR3 nucleotides are TGTGCCAGCAGTTCCGGTTCGACGGGAGAGCAGTACTTC. Translated, it gives CASSSGSTGEQYF.

This chain uses TRBV6-1 with TRBJ1-5; D is unresolved. Germline loops: CDR1 MNHNS, CDR2 SASEGT. CDR3 length equals 14 residues. Trimming pared 1 base from V and 8 bases from J, leaving 12 bases between. In DNA, the CDR3 is TGTGCCAGCAGTGAAGAAGAGGGATGGAAGCCCCAGCATTTT. Translation: CASSEEEGWKPQHF.

CDR3 in DNA: TGTGCCAGCAGCTTAGGGACTAGCGGTCTCACAGATACGCAGTATTTT. Amino acid sequence: CASSLGTSGLTDTQYF. V is TRBV5-6 and J is TRBJ2-3; 11 bases line up with TRBD2. Germline values: CDR1 SGHDT, CDR2 YYEEEE. With 2 bases clipped from V and 2 bases from J, the junction kept 4 bases outside the gene matches. The CDR3 is 16 amino acids. Filled out from reference TRBV5-6 and TRBJ2-3, the complete variable domain reads DAGVTQSPTHLIKTRGQQVTLRCSPKSGHDTVSWYQQALGQGPQFIFQYYEEEERQRGNFPDRFSGHQFPNYSSELNVNALLLGDSALYLCASSLGTSGLTDTQYFGPGTRLTVL.

CDR3 DNA sequence: TGTGCCAGCAGCGTAGGGGTGGGAGGGCCCCCCTACGAGCAGTACTTC. Amino acid sequence: CASSVGVGGPPYEQYF. The genes are TRBV9 and TRBJ2-7; 7 bases are shared with TRBD2. From germline, CDR1 is SGDLS and CDR2 YYNGEE. The CDR3 totals 16 residues. Trimming took 0 bases from V and 2 from J; bases not matched to a gene: 8.

This clone has only a few counts. The same CDR3 can be traced to other DNA sequences in this sample. The chain recombines TRBV28 with TRBJ1-2; D not certain. Germline lookup yields CDR1 MDHEN and CDR2 SYDVKM. The CDR3 has 12 residues. Between the trimmed V and J ends, which lost 3 bases and 3 bases, there was a span of 5 bases. In DNA, the CDR3 is TGTGCCAGCAGTTTCGTCGACTATGGCTACACCTTC. As protein: CASSFVDYGYTF.

The chain has TRBV5-6 and TRBJ1-2, with D possibly TRBD1 on 6 matching bases. CDR1 is SGHDT and CDR2 is YYEEEE in the germline V gene. The V and J ends lost 2 bases and 8 bases respectively, with 13 bases between them. This CDR3 region has 13 residues. This chain's CDR3 is CASSFYREEGYTF. CDR3 DNA: TGTGCCAGCAGCTTCTACAGGGAAGAGGGCTACACCTTC.

The chain uses TRBV6-5 and TRBJ2-7; D perhaps matches TRBD2 (5 bases). CDR1 and CDR2 from the germline V gene are MNHEY and SVGAGI. The CDR3 loop spans 14 amino acids. Between the trimmed V and J ends, which lost 2 bases and 8 bases, there was a span of 16 bases. The CDR3 coding sequence is TGTGCCAGCAGTTACAGCCAGACCCCGACTAAGCAGTACTTC. This codes for CASSYSQTPTKQYF.

The chain links TRBV6-5 to TRBJ2-7; D is ambiguous. Trimming shortened V by 2 bases and J by 1 base, and 9 bases separated the two germline ends. Germline CDR1 and CDR2: MNHEY and SVGAGI. CDR3 length: 14 amino acids. In DNA, the CDR3 is TGTGCCAGCAGTTACCAAGTTGGGTCCTACGAGCAGTACTTC. Translation: CASSYQVGSYEQYF.

This rearrangement joins TRBV5-1 to TRBJ1-1; D remains ambiguous. Between the trimmed V and J ends, which lost 4 bases and 3 bases, there was a span of 10 bases. This CDR3 is built from 13 residues. Germline CDR1 is SGHRS and CDR2 is YFSETQ. CDR3 sequence reads: CASSPSEYTEAFF. CDR3 sequence (DNA): TGCGCCAGCAGCCCTTCTGAATACACTGAAGCTTTCTTT.

This clone was seen only once. The chain couples TRBV5-1 to TRBJ2-1; the D is unclear. CDR3 length: 15 amino acids. Trimming took off 0 bases at V and 0 bases at J, with 7 bases between the two ends. CDR1 is SGHRS and CDR2 is YFSETQ in the germline V gene. As DNA, the CDR3 is TGCGCCAGCAGCTTGGTCAGAAGCTCCTACAATGAGCAGTTCTTC. Translating gives CASSLVRSSYNEQFF.

This rearrangement joins TRBV10-3 to TRBJ1-5; a possible D gene is TRBD1 (6 bases). Trimming pared 6 bases from V and 9 bases from J, leaving 27 bases between. CDR1 is ENHRY and CDR2 is SYGVKD in the germline V gene. The CDR3 is made up of 17 amino acids. The CDR3 protein is CAISSDMGQDRPRPQHF. CDR3 DNA: TGTGCCATCAGCTCCGACATGGGGCAGGACAGACCACGGCCCCAGCATTTT.

In its sample, this clone was seen once. The chain carries TRBV30 and TRBJ2-5, with D perhaps matching TRBD2 (6 bases). Judging by the DNA end, TRBJ2-7 fits better; the J call may be wrong. The CDR3 has 16 residues. Per the germline V gene, CDR1 is GTSNPN and CDR2 is SVGIG (reference sequence). CDR3 DNA: TGTGCCTGGAGTTCGGGGGTGGGCGCGGGAACCTACGAGCAGTACTTC. Amino acid sequence: CAWSSGVGAGTYEQYF.

The chain has TRBV11-1 and TRBJ2-7; D might be TRBD1 (6 bases). V shed 5 bases and J shed 5 bases, with 16 bases lying between them. CDR3 length equals 14 residues. Per the germline V gene, CDR1 is SGHAT and CDR2 is FQDESV (reference sequence). CDR3 sequence: CASSPPGTMNEQYF. The CDR3 nucleotides read TGTGCCAGCAGCCCGCCCGGGACAATGAACGAGCAGTACTTC.

This chain joins TRBV11-3 and TRBJ1-3; the D gene is possibly TRBD1 (5 bases). Germline-derived CDR1 and CDR2 are SGHNT and YENEEA. The V gene lost 5 bases and the J gene lost 2 bases, with 16 bases spanning the gap. This CDR3 is 16 amino acids long. The CDR3 sequence: CASSPRPRGAGNTIYF. For the CDR3, the DNA is TGTGCCAGCAGCCCCCGCCCCCGGGGCGCTGGAAACACCATATATTTT.

This sequence joins TRBV11-2 and TRBJ2-1, with D unresolved. V was pared by 5 bases and J by 5 bases, with 22 bases between. The CDR3 loop spans 17 amino acids. Germline lookup yields CDR1 SGHAT and CDR2 FQNNGV. The CDR3 DNA reads TGTGCCAGCAGCCCTAAGCTGGAAACGTTAATCAACAATGAGCAGTTCTTC. Translated: CASSPKLETLINNEQFF.

This chain uses TRBV2 with TRBJ2-4; a weak D match, TRBD1 (5 bases). Germline assignment: CDR1 SNHLY and CDR2 FYNNEI. With 1 base removed from V and 0 bases from J, the gap between germline ends came to 7 bases. The CDR3 is 15 amino acids. The CDR3 DNA follows: TGTGCCAGCAGTGAAGAGGGGCTAGCCAAAAACATTCAGTACTTC. Its protein is CASSEEGLAKNIQYF.

The rearrangement joins TRBV6-8 to TRBJ2-5; 9 bases agree with TRBD2. Germline V gene sequence: CDR1 MNHGY, CDR2 SAAAGT. The CDR3 loop spans 18 amino acids. V was pared by 4 bases and J by 2 bases, with 14 bases of the junction left unmatched. The CDR3 here is CASSSPREGNRKQETQYF. The CDR3 region has the DNA TGTGCCAGCAGTTCCCCGCGGGAGGGCAACCGGAAACAAGAGACCCAGTACTTC.

This chain links TRBV7-8 with TRBJ1-2, with TRBD1 as a possible D gene (5 bases). The CDR3 has 12 amino acids. Germline CDR1 is SGHVS and CDR2 is FQNEAQ. The ends were cut back, 2 bases at V and 8 bases at J, with 9 bases in the middle. CDR3 DNA sequence: TGTGCCAGCAGCTTATTGAGGGGAGGCTACACCTTC. This gives the protein CASSLLRGGYTF.

V and J are TRBV28 and TRBJ1-3; D might be TRBD1 (6 bases). The V end lost 6 bases, the J end lost 11 bases, and 23 bases lay between the germline ends. The V gene's germline CDR1 is MDHEN and CDR2 SYDVKM. The CDR3 runs 15 residues. The CDR3 DNA sequence: TGTGCCAGCAGGGGGCTGGACAGACCATGTCCGCCCATATATTTT. Residues: CASRGLDRPCPPIYF.

This sequence joins TRBV19 and TRBJ2-5, with TRBD1 matching 11 bases. The last part of the DNA fits TRBJ2-7 better; the J call may be wrong. The CDR3 sequence is 14 residues long. CDR1 LNHDA and CDR2 SQIVND come from the germline V gene (reference sequence). For the CDR3, the DNA is TGTGCCAGTAGACGAGGGACAGGGGGATACGAGCAGTACTTC. It is translated as CASRRGTGGYEQYF.

V and J are TRBV30 and TRBJ2-1; 7 bases are shared with TRBD2. Germline CDR1 reads GTSNPN; CDR2 reads SVGIG (reference sequence). This CDR3 is built from 13 residues. The chain's CDR3 is CASTAGESNEQFF. The CDR3 bases are TGTGCATCTACCGCGGGAGAATCGAATGAGCAGTTCTTC. Full variable domain (missing parts from reference TRBV30 and TRBJ2-1): SQTIHQWPATLVQPVGSPLSLECTVEGTSNPNLYWYRQAAGRGLQLLFYSVGIGQISSEVPQNLSASRPQDRQFILSSKKLLLSDSGFYLCASTAGESNEQFFGPGTRLTVL.

The gene calls are TRBV10-3 and TRBJ2-3; a possible D gene is TRBD2 (7 bases). CDR3 size: 11 residues. Germline V gene lookup returns CDR1 ENHRY and CDR2 SYGVKD. V was shortened by 10 bases and J by 6 bases, with 11 bases between the two germline ends. The DNA of the CDR3 is TGTGCCAACAGGGAGGGTGATACGCAGTATTTT. This encodes CANREGDTQYF.